The 9 T cell receptor beta chains below come from one sample, sequenced in a study of stem cell transplantation in POMP-related autoinflammatory disease. Overall study findings and caveats: In patients with PRAID, every analyzed T-cell subset tended to show lower diversity and higher clonality. Patients with PRAID showed a restricted number of unique TRB V-J gene pairings.

Data came from immunoSEQ multiplex PCR; TCRdb stores just in-frame clones and leaves some out. Of roughly 9,100 clones listed, about 89% are singletons. These receptors are not linked to any known antigen. Here the sequenced sample was CD8+ T cells from PBMCs, taken before stem cell transplantation. These receptors were collected from a human donor with POMP-related autoinflammation and immune dysregulation (PRAID).

The V call is TRBV27, the J call TRBJ1-5; 7 bases align to TRBD1. The ends lost 2 bases at V and 6 bases at J; junction bases unmatched: 4. The CDR3 covers 14 residues. Germline CDR1 is MNHEY and CDR2 is SMNVEV (reference sequence). The CDR3 region is CASSLGQGVQPQHF. CDR3 nucleotides: TGTGCCAGCAGTTTAGGGCAGGGGGTTCAGCCCCAGCATTTT.

The chain is built from TRBV10-3 and TRBJ2-7; D might be TRBD2 (6 bases). V dropped 2 bases and J dropped 0 bases, with 8 bases sitting between them. Germline-derived CDR1 and CDR2 are ENHRY and SYGVKD. The CDR3 is made up of 14 amino acids. The CDR3 region is CAISEPGLSYEQYF. The DNA of the CDR3 is TGTGCCATCAGTGAGCCGGGACTCTCCTACGAGCAGTACTTC.

Worth noting for this clone: A read error may produce the germline difference seen at one junction end. The V and J genes are TRBV2 and TRBJ2-3; D call uncertain. CDR1 SNHLY and CDR2 FYNNEI come from the germline V gene. The length of the CDR3 is 11 residues. CDR3 sequence (DNA): TGTGCCAGCAGTGTTCGCGAACTGGATAGATTT. Protein sequence: CASSVRELDRF.

This sequence joins TRBV19 and TRBJ1-2, with no clear D. Germline V CDR1 and CDR2: LNHDA, SQIVND (reference sequence). CDR3 size: 16 residues. Trimming left V 5 bases short and J 6 bases short, with 22 bases between. CDR3 in DNA: TGTGCCAGTAGTCTCTCAGACTTAGGTGGTTCGAATGGCTACACCTTC. It yields the protein CASSLSDLGGSNGYTF. Combining the CDR3 with reference TRBV19 and TRBJ1-2 gives the whole variable domain DGGITQSPKYLFRKEGQNVTLSCEQNLNHDAMYWYRQDPGQGLRLIYYSQIVNDFQKGDIAEGYSVSREKKESFPLTVTSAQKNPTAFYLCASSLSDLGGSNGYTFGSGTRLTVV.

This sequence joins TRBV29-1 and TRBJ2-1; 9 bases are a match to TRBD2. Per the germline V gene, CDR1 is SQVTM and CDR2 is ANQGSEA. Trimming at V came to 1 base and at J to 0 bases, leaving 10 bases not matched to a gene. This CDR3 has 18 residues. The CDR3 sequence is CSVEVIAGVTGSYNEQFF. The CDR3 DNA is TGCAGCGTTGAAGTAATAGCGGGGGTTACGGGCTCCTACAATGAGCAGTTCTTC.

The chain links TRBV13 to TRBJ2-1; TRBD1 matches at 11 bases. The CDR3 is 17 amino acids. Germline V lookup: CDR1 PRHDT, CDR2 FYEKMQ (reference sequence). Trimming took 5 bases from V and 10 from J; bases not matched to a gene: 16. Written as DNA, the CDR3 is TGTGCCAGCAGCCTGTATTTCCGCGGACAGGGGGCAGACGAGCAGTTCTTC. This gives the protein CASSLYFRGQGADEQFF.

This clone was counted once. This CDR3 is CASRGRMSSYNEQFF. In DNA form, the CDR3 reads TGTGCCAGCAGGGGACGGATGAGCTCCTACAATGAGCAGTTCTTC. The rearrangement joins TRBV7-9 to TRBJ2-1, with D possibly being TRBD1 or TRBD2 (5 bases each). Germline CDR1 is SEHNR and CDR2 is FQNEAQ (reference sequence). CDR3 length: 15 residues. Trimming shortened V by 6 bases and J by 0 bases, and 12 bases separated the two germline ends.

The V call is TRBV7-9, the J call TRBJ2-1, with 12 nucleotides matching TRBD2. Unmatched junction bases numbered 3, after V lost 4 bases and J lost 5 bases. CDR1 SEHNR and CDR2 FQNEAQ come from the germline V gene (reference sequence). There are 15 residues in the CDR3. The CDR3 nucleotides read TGTGCCAGCAGCTCACTAGCGGGGGGTCACAATGAGCAGTTCTTC. Translation: CASSSLAGGHNEQFF. The whole variable domain, filled in from reference TRBV7-9 and TRBJ2-1, reads DTGVSQNPRHKITKRGQNVTFRCDPISEHNRLYWYRQTLGQGPEFLTYFQNEAQLEKSRLLSDRFSAERPKGSFSTLEIQRTEQGDSAMYLCASSSLAGGHNEQFFGPGTRLTVL.

This clone was seen once. The chain is built from TRBV28 and TRBJ2-3; TRBD2 matches 9 bases. This CDR3 contains 19 residues. Germline CDR1 is MDHEN and CDR2 is SYDVKM. After removal of 6 bases from V and 0 bases from J, the junction contained 16 bases not matched to a gene. The CDR3 coding sequence is TGTGCCAGCAGGGCCCTAGCGGGAAGAGTGAGGGCTAGCACAGATACGCAGTATTTT. Translating it yields CASRALAGRVRASTDTQYF.